Below, 15 T cell receptor beta chains from the same sample are listed, as sequenced in a study of vaccination and CD4 T cells after COVID-19 (dated by TCRdb to about 2022). The library was prepared using PCR. Reads for this sample came from an Illumina iSeq 100. DNA from cultured CD4+ T cells underwent TCR sequencing with the Oncomine TCR Beta short-read assay at the Johns Hopkins FTIC core. The public sequencing data were trimmed at Q25 with fastp and processed into clonotypes with MiXCR by TCRdb, which kept only in-frame beta chains. Here each entry gathers all rows of one CDR3 protein and keeps the most common genes and DNA. For this sample there are 6,600 or so distinct CDR3 sequences; about a third appear just once. The leading ten clones occupy around 38% of the sample. The treatment or condition label of this sample denotes: approximately 9-day PBMC culture with coronavirus spike peptide pools or control peptides (ViraFEST assay). CD4+ T cells from unexposed donors were collected before the COVID-19 pandemic (2011-2018).

No antigens are known for them. Sequenced: CD4+ T cells from blood, cultured in vitro. These receptors were collected from a human donor in good health.

The V and J genes are TRBV7-9 and TRBJ1-2; 7 bases are a match to TRBD1. The CDR3 is 14 residues long. Germline V lookup: CDR1 SEHNR, CDR2 FQNEAQ (reference sequence). With V trimmed by 5 bases and J by 4 bases, 7 bases remained unmatched. The CDR3 sequence is CASSPGTAFYGYTF. CDR3 sequence (DNA): TGTGCCAGCAGCCCAGGGACAGCCTTCTATGGCTACACCTTC.

V usage is TRBV7-3 and J usage is TRBJ2-2; TRBD2 aligns across 9 bases. This CDR3 comprises 15 residues. Trimming took 6 bases from V and 6 from J; bases not matched to a gene: 8. The germline V gene has CDR1 SGHTA and CDR2 FQGTGA. The CDR3 nucleotides read TGTGCCAGCAGTCCCGGGACTAGCTTATCCGGGGAGCTGTTTTTT. Amino acids: CASSPGTSLSGELFF.

The chain is built from TRBV24-1 and TRBJ2-7; tentative D call: TRBD2 (6 bases). Germline values: CDR1 KGHDR, CDR2 SFDVKD. The CDR3 spans 15 residues. V lost 1 base to trimming and J lost 2 bases, with 11 bases between them. The DNA of the CDR3 is TGTGCCACCAGTGATTTAGGAGGGATTACCTACGAGCAGTACTTC. This sequence encodes CATSDLGGITYEQYF.

This clonotype was counted between two and nine times. The chain links TRBV19 to TRBJ1-6; D might be TRBD1 (5 bases). Trimming stripped 6 bases from V and 10 bases from J, with 16 bases between. Germline values: CDR1 LNHDA, CDR2 SQIVND (reference sequence). CDR3 length equals 14 residues. The CDR3 loop reads CASSRKWGESPLHF. The CDR3 DNA reads TGTGCCAGTAGCCGGAAATGGGGGGAGTCACCCCTCCACTTT. The whole variable domain, filled in from reference TRBV19 and TRBJ1-6, reads DGGITQSPKYLFRKEGQNVTLSCEQNLNHDAMYWYRQDPGQGLRLIYYSQIVNDFQKGDIAEGYSVSREKKESFPLTVTSAQKNPTAFYLCASSRKWGESPLHFGNGTRLTVT.

This clonotype was observed a few times. The V call is TRBV7-6, the J call TRBJ1-6; no firm D call. This CDR3 is 16 amino acids long. Germline CDR1 is SGHVS and CDR2 is FNYEAQ. V was clipped by 1 base and J by 0 bases, with 7 bases between them. Here the CDR3 DNA reads TGTGCCAGCAGCTTAGGCGGAAGCTCCTATAATTCACCCCTCCACTTT. This translates into CASSLGGSSYNSPLHF.

This clonotype appeared once. V usage is TRBV18 and J usage is TRBJ1-2, with 7 bases that match TRBD1. Germline lookup yields CDR1 KGHSH and CDR2 LQKENI. The CDR3 is made up of 13 amino acids. The ends lost 4 bases at V and 6 bases at J; junction bases unmatched: 5. CDR3 amino acids: CASSLTGPDGYTF. CDR3 bases: TGTGCCAGCTCACTGACAGGGCCGGATGGCTACACCTTC.

The J gene is TRBJ2-3, the V gene TRBV7-2; D gene ambiguous. The CDR3 runs 13 residues. Germline CDR1 SGHTA, CDR2 FQGNSA. V was trimmed by 1 base and J by 2 bases, leaving 4 bases between them. In DNA, the CDR3 is TGTGCCAGCAGCTTAGGACTCACAGATACGCAGTATTTT. It yields the protein CASSLGLTDTQYF.

V gene TRBV29-1 combines with J gene TRBJ1-2, with no clear D. With 2 bases removed from V and 4 bases from J, the gap between germline ends came to 11 bases. The CDR3 has 13 amino acids. Germline V gene data show CDR1 as SQVTM and CDR2 as ANQGSEA. This chain's CDR3 is CSVEIGIAYGYTF. The CDR3 region has the DNA TGCAGCGTTGAAATAGGGATTGCCTATGGCTACACCTTC.

This clonotype was detected a few times. J is TRBJ1-5 and V is TRBV19; 7 nucleotides line up with TRBD1. The CDR3 is made up of 15 amino acids. After removal of 5 bases from V and 1 base from J, the junction contained 5 bases not matched to a gene. CDR1 is LNHDA, CDR2 SQIVND, per germline (reference sequence). The CDR3 DNA is TGTGCCAGTAGTGTCGGGACAGCAAGCAATCAGCCCCAGCATTTT. It specifies CASSVGTASNQPQHF.

The V call is TRBV6-1, the J call TRBJ2-7; 7 bases map to TRBD1. The CDR3 length is 14 residues. In germline, CDR1 is MNHNS, CDR2 SASEGT. Unmatched junction bases numbered 8, after V lost 5 bases and J lost 4 bases. CDR3 protein: CASSTGDRRYEQYF. CDR3 in DNA: TGTGCCAGCAGTACAGGGGACAGACGATACGAGCAGTACTTC.

The CDR3 is CASANPGGGASYEQYF. CDR3 nucleotide sequence: TGTGCCAGCGCAAACCCGGGCGGGGGGGCCTCCTACGAGCAGTACTTC. The chain recombines TRBV3-1 with TRBJ2-7, with TRBD2 matching 9 bases. Germline V gene sequence: CDR1 LGHDT, CDR2 YNNKEL (reference sequence). The junction had 11 bases not matched to a gene; V was cut back by 8 bases and J by 0 bases. CDR3 length: 16 amino acids.

The V call is TRBV6-1, the J call TRBJ1-1; 9 bases map to TRBD1. CDR1 is MNHNS, CDR2 SASEGT, per germline. There are 15 residues in the CDR3. V lost 7 bases and J lost 4; bases outside the gene matches: 10. The DNA of the CDR3 is TGTGCCAGCAAGAACGAACAGGGACAGGGCACTGAAGCTTTCTTT. It yields the protein CASKNEQGQGTEAFF.

This clonotype has just a few counts. The rearrangement links TRBV19 to TRBJ1-1; D is uncertain. The CDR3 consists of 15 residues. Between the trimmed V and J ends, which lost 4 bases and 1 base, there was a span of 13 bases. Germline V gene lookup returns CDR1 LNHDA and CDR2 SQIVND (reference sequence). Written as DNA, the CDR3 is TGTGCCAGTAGTACCGACCAATGGAGGAACACTGAAGCTTTCTTT. Amino acid sequence: CASSTDQWRNTEAFF.

The chain recombines TRBV7-2 with TRBJ1-2; a weak D match, TRBD1 (5 bases). The germline V gene has CDR1 SGHTA and CDR2 FQGNSA. The V gene lost 5 bases and the J gene lost 3 bases, with 13 bases spanning the gap. This CDR3 region has 14 residues. Here the CDR3 reads CASSLYGGDYGYTF. The CDR3 nucleotides read TGTGCCAGCAGCCTCTATGGGGGTGACTATGGCTACACCTTC.

The genes are TRBV24-1 and TRBJ2-1; possibly TRBD1 or TRBD2 for D (5 bases each). CDR1 is KGHDR and CDR2 is SFDVKD in the germline V gene. V shed 5 bases and J shed 9 bases, with 10 bases lying between them. This CDR3 contains 12 residues. The CDR3 bases are TGTGCCACCAGTGTCCGGGACGGTGAGCAGTTCTTC. The encoded protein is CATSVRDGEQFF.